This TCR beta chain came from a study of PD-1 blockade in classical Hodgkin lymphoma. General study findings and limits: Factors driving the repertoire differences, possibly disease activity or prior therapy, remain undefined. For complete responders, baseline diversity was comparable to that of newly diagnosed patients.

Data came from immunoSEQ multiplex PCR; TCRdb stores just in-frame clones and leaves some out. The table has about 21,000 clones, under 75% seen once. Remarks on this clone: Its specificity is unknown.

Regarding time point: cycle 4 day 1 (C4D1), after less than seven weeks of nivolumab. Every patient had relapsed following autologous stem cell transplantation, and cohorts differed in brentuximab vedotin exposure. Starting with thawed PBMCs, CD4+ T cells were purified by magnetic negative selection. Germline V CDR1 and CDR2: SGHTA, FQGNSA. After removal of 4 bases from V and 1 base from J, the junction contained 0 bases not matched to a gene. This CDR3 has 14 residues. The receptor comes from a human donor with classical Hodgkin lymphoma. The specimen comprised CD4+ T cells from blood, sampled before the fourth cycle of nivolumab. The V call is TRBV7-2, the J call TRBJ1-1, with 10 positions matching TRBD1. CDR3 nucleotide sequence: TGTGCCAGCAGCTGGGACAGGGGGAACACTGAAGCTTTCTTT. Residues: CASSWDRGNTEAFF.